This T cell receptor beta chain was sequenced in a study of cytomegalovirus exposure and HLA in healthy donors. Whole-study results and caveats: For most TCR sequences rarity was the rule, although some public TCRs occurred in many donors.

Comments on this clone: The antigen remains unidentified. Other nucleotide sequences in the sample specify the same CDR3.

This CDR3 has 14 residues. From germline, CDR1 is MNHEY and CDR2 SMNVEV (reference sequence). V gave up 6 bases and J gave up 2 bases; unmatched junction bases: 4. Measured with immunoSEQ multiplex PCR; TCRdb has only the in-frame clones, and not every one. Of about 260,000 clones listed, around 91% are singletons. The chain carries TRBV27 and TRBJ2-1, with 7 bases identical to TRBD2. The TCR originated in a woman aged 25 to 39 in good health and CMV-seronegative. The specimen was PBMCs. The chain's CDR3 is CASSLGGAYNEQFF. CDR3 coding DNA: TGTGCCAGCAGCCTTGGGGGGGCCTACAATGAGCAGTTCTTC.